A selection of T cell receptor beta chains follows, all from one sample in a study of cytomegalovirus exposure and HLA in healthy donors. The repertoire was sequenced with immunoSEQ multiplex PCR; TCRdb's copy has only in-frame clones and lacks some. Of roughly 100,000 clones listed, around four fifths are singletons. Sequenced input: PBMCs. These receptors were collected from a woman in her 40s in good health and CMV-seronegative. The CDR3 runs from the conserved cysteine through the conserved F or W.

J: TRBJ2-2
V: TRBV6-5
CDR3: CASSGGGTNTGELFF

J: TRBJ2-5
V: TRBV12-5
CDR3: CASAPSGGQETQYF

J: TRBJ2-1
V: TRBV5-6
CDR3: CASSLNRGYNEQFF

J: TRBJ2-7
V: TRBV30
CDR3: CAWSVTGSGEQYF

J: TRBJ1-2
V: TRBV7-2
CDR3: CASSLGGTGLSYTF

J: TRBJ1-2
V: TRBV27
CDR3: CASSLKPPDINYGYTF

J: TRBJ2-7
V: TRBV6-1
CDR3: CAISGGAPLYEQYF

J: TRBJ1-1
V: TRBV7-9
CDR3: CASSYRQGSISEAFF

J: TRBJ2-3
V: TRBV4-3
CDR3: CASSQDRASGGTDTQYF

J: TRBJ1-2
V: TRBV7-9
CDR3: CASSNHDRGRTGGYTF

J: TRBJ1-2
V: TRBV9
CDR3: CASSTGYGYTF

J: TRBJ1-2
V: TRBV7-6
CDR3: CASSLGTGGSYYGYTF

J: TRBJ2-1
V: TRBV5-1
CDR3: CASSLGDRGNEQFF